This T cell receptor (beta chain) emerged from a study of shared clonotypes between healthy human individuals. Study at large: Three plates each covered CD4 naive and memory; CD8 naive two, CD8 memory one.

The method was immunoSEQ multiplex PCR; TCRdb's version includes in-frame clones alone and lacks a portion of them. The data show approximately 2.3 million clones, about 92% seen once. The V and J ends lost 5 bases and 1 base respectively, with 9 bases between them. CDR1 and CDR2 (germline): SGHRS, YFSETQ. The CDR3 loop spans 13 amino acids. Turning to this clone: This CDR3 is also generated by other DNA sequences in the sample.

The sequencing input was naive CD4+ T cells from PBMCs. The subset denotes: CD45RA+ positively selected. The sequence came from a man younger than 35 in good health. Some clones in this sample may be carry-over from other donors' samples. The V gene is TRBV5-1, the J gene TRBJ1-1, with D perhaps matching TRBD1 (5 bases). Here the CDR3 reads CASSPGGNTEAFF. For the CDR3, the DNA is TGCGCCAGCAGTCCCGGGGGGAACACTGAAGCTTTCTTT.